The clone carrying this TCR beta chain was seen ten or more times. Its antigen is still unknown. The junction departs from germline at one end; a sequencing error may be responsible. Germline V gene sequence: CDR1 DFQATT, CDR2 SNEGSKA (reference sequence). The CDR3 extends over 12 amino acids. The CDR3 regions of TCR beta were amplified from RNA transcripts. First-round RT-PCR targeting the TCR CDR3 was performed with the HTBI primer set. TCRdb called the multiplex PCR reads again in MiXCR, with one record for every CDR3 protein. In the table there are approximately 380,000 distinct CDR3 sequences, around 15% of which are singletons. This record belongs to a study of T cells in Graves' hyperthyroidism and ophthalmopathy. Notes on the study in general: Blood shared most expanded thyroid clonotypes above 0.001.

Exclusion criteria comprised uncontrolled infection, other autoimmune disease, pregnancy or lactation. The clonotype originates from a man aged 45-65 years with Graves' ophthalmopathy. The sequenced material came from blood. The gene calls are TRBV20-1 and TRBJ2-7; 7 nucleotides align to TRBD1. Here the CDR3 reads CNAADRVHEQYF. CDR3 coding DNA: TGCAATGCTGCTGACAGGGTACACGAGCAGTACTTC.